The 24 T cell receptor beta chains presented below share a single source sample, sequenced in a study of blood T cell repertoires in COVID-19. Here immunoSEQ multiplex PCR was the method, and the copy in TCRdb shows in-frame clones only, minus some. The data hold 350,000 or so clones, with about 83% observed a single time. Sequenced material: peripheral blood. These receptors all stem from a man in his thirties or forties with active or convalescent COVID-19.

V and J are TRBV4-2 and TRBJ2-3, with 7 nucleotides matching TRBD2. The junction had 13 bases not matched to a gene; V was cut back by 4 bases and J by 3 bases. This CDR3 has 17 amino acids. Germline V gene lookup returns CDR1 LGHNA and CDR2 YNFKEQ. This CDR3 is CASSLRRGGTGTDTQYF. CDR3 bases: TGTGCCAGCAGCCTAAGGAGGGGAGGGACGGGGACAGATACGCAGTATTTT.

CDR3 nucleotides: TGTGCCAGCAGGAGTCTAGCTCGTTACAATGAGCAGTTCTTC. Amino acids: CASRSLARYNEQFF. The chain joins TRBV13 to TRBJ2-1; a possible D gene is TRBD2 (5 bases). The CDR3 has 14 residues. The germline CDR1 and CDR2 sequences are PRHDT and FYEKMQ (reference sequence). Trimming removed 6 bases from V and 4 bases from J, with 13 bases in between.

The rearrangement uses TRBV28 and TRBJ2-1, with 9 bases matching TRBD1. This CDR3 contains 15 residues. The germline CDR1 and CDR2 sequences are MDHEN and SYDVKM. J lost 7 bases, V lost 3 bases, and 7 bases had no gene match. CDR3 in amino acids: CASSLPGQGGNEQFF. The CDR3 region has the DNA TGTGCCAGCAGTTTGCCGGGACAGGGAGGGAATGAGCAGTTCTTC. The full variable domain, its missing parts supplied by reference TRBV28 and TRBJ2-1, is DVKVTQSSRYLVKRTGEKVFLECVQDMDHENMFWYRQDPGLGLRLIYFSYDVKMKEKGDIPEGYSVSREKKERFSLILESASTNQTSMYLCASSLPGQGGNEQFFGPGTRLTVL.

V gene TRBV18 combines with J gene TRBJ1-4; D possibly corresponds to TRBD1 (6 bases). Trimming took 5 bases from V and 5 from J, leaving 18 bases between them. This CDR3 region has 16 residues. Germline CDR1 and CDR2: KGHSH and LQKENI. This CDR3 reads CASSSQGTSFNEKLFF. The CDR3 bases are TGTGCCAGCTCATCTCAGGGGACCAGCTTCAATGAAAAACTGTTTTTT.

This rearrangement joins TRBV5-8 to TRBJ1-2; 7 bases are a match to TRBD1. Trimming took 0 bases from V and 6 from J; bases not matched to a gene: 11. Looked up from germline, CDR1 is SGHTS and CDR2 is YDEGEE. This CDR3 comprises 16 residues. In nucleotides, the CDR3 is TGTGCCAGCAGCTTGGGCTCAGGGGGATGGGTGAATGGCTACACCTTC. Protein sequence: CASSLGSGGWVNGYTF.

This chain connects TRBV12-3 or TRBV12-4 to TRBJ2-7; weak D call: TRBD1 (5 bases). With 9 bases removed from V and 4 bases from J, the gap between germline ends came to 16 bases. This CDR3 contains 13 residues. CDR3 loop: CASRVAAGYEQYF. The CDR3, as DNA: TGTGCCAGTAGGGTTGCGGCAGGGTACGAGCAGTACTTC.

This chain uses TRBV19 with TRBJ2-1, with 9 bases that match TRBD1. The CDR3 is 15 amino acids. After removal of 5 bases from V and 6 bases from J, the junction contained 8 bases not matched to a gene. The V gene's germline CDR1 is LNHDA and CDR2 SQIVND (reference sequence). CDR3 sequence: CASSRAGQGVNEQFF. The CDR3 nucleotides are TGTGCCAGTAGTCGGGCGGGACAGGGCGTCAATGAGCAGTTCTTC.

The rearrangement links TRBV30 to TRBJ1-6, with a possible D match to TRBD1 (5 bases). This CDR3 spans 14 amino acids. Looked up from germline, CDR1 is GTSNPN and CDR2 is SVGIG (reference sequence). V dropped 3 bases and J dropped 8 bases, with 14 bases sitting between them. Here the CDR3 reads CAWRWIVRDSPLHF. The CDR3 DNA follows: TGTGCCTGGAGGTGGATCGTCAGGGATTCACCCCTCCACTTT.

This clone was seen only a few times. The V call is TRBV18, the J call TRBJ1-5; D possibly corresponds to TRBD1 (6 bases). The germline V gene encodes CDR1 KGHSH and CDR2 LQKENI. Trimming took 5 bases from V and 2 from J, leaving 16 bases between them. The CDR3 extends over 16 amino acids. CDR3 sequence (DNA): TGTGCCAGCTCATTCCTACAGGGTGGAGGCAATCAGCCCCAGCATTTT. Translated, it gives CASSFLQGGGNQPQHF.

This chain uses TRBV9 with TRBJ2-1, with 10 bases that match TRBD1. The CDR3 has 18 residues. Unmatched junction bases numbered 10, after V lost 4 bases and J lost 0 bases. CDR1 SGDLS and CDR2 YYNGEE come from the germline V gene. DNA of the CDR3: TGTGCCAGCAGCATCCACTCCGGGACAGGGGTCTCCTACAATGAGCAGTTCTTC. It encodes CASSIHSGTGVSYNEQFF.

This chain connects TRBV19 to TRBJ1-2, with 8 bases aligning to TRBD1. With V trimmed by 5 bases and J by 8 bases, 10 bases remained unmatched. The CDR3 has 14 residues. The germline CDR1 and CDR2 sequences are LNHDA and SQIVND (reference sequence). Written as DNA, the CDR3 is TGTGCCAGTAGTTTGACAGGGGAACGGGGCGGCTACACCTTC. Its protein product is CASSLTGERGGYTF. The full variable domain, its missing parts supplied by reference TRBV19 and TRBJ1-2, is DGGITQSPKYLFRKEGQNVTLSCEQNLNHDAMYWYRQDPGQGLRLIYYSQIVNDFQKGDIAEGYSVSREKKESFPLTVTSAQKNPTAFYLCASSLTGERGGYTFGSGTRLTVV.

The gene calls are TRBV29-1 and TRBJ1-2; TRBD1 aligns across 9 bases. The V and J ends lost 8 bases and 6 bases, in that order; junction bases with no gene match: 7. Germline V gene sequence: CDR1 SQVTM, CDR2 ANQGSEA. The CDR3 loop spans 12 amino acids. The CDR3 sequence: CSMGQGGHGYTF. The DNA for the CDR3 is TGCAGCATGGGACAGGGAGGCCATGGCTACACCTTC.

This clone was seen a handful of times. The CDR3 nucleotides are TGTGCCAGCAGCCCCGCGGGTGGGCGGGATCAGCCCCAGCATTTT. Protein: CASSPAGGRDQPQHF. The V and J genes are TRBV5-5 and TRBJ1-5; D remains ambiguous. Germline V gene sequence: CDR1 SGHKS, CDR2 YYEKEE (reference sequence). The CDR3 has 15 amino acids. V gave up 4 bases and J gave up 5 bases, with 16 bases separating them.

J is TRBJ2-3 and V is TRBV9; 11 nucleotides agree with TRBD2. Trimming removed 3 bases from V and 6 bases from J; junction bases left unmatched: 15. This CDR3 comprises 18 residues. Germline V gene data show CDR1 as SGDLS and CDR2 as YYNGEE. CDR3 DNA: TGTGCCAGCAGCGACAACCCTAGCGGGGGGCATCACCGGGATACGCAGTATTTT. This codes for CASSDNPSGGHHRDTQYF.

This chain connects TRBV5-5 to TRBJ1-6; 8 bases are shared with TRBD1. CDR1 is SGHKS and CDR2 is YYEKEE in the germline V gene (reference sequence). V shed 7 bases and J 7 bases; nucleotides not matched to a gene: 7. The CDR3 sequence is 14 residues long. This chain's CDR3 is CASASQGVNSPLHF. In nucleotides, the CDR3 is TGTGCCAGCGCGTCACAGGGGGTAAATTCACCCCTCCACTTT. Together with reference TRBV5-5 and TRBJ1-6, the CDR3 gives the full variable domain: DAGVTQSPTHLIKTRGQQVTLRCSPISGHKSVSWYQQVLGQGPQFIFQYYEKEERGRGNFPDRFSARQFPNYSSELNVNALLLGDSALYLCASASQGVNSPLHFGNGTRLTVT.

The J gene is TRBJ2-3, the V gene TRBV3-1 (or the pseudogene TRBV3-2), with a weak D call TRBD2 (5 bases). CDR1 LGHDT and CDR2 YNNKEL come from the germline V gene (reference sequence). The CDR3 contains 15 residues. V dropped 4 bases and J dropped 0 bases, with 11 bases sitting between them. The CDR3 spells CASSLTPGSTDTQYF. The CDR3 region has the DNA TGTGCCAGCAGCCTGACCCCGGGGAGCACAGATACGCAGTATTTT.

The sample holds one count of this clone. The chain employs TRBV19 and TRBJ2-5; 13 nucleotides line up with TRBD2. The ends lost 5 bases at V and 5 bases at J; junction bases unmatched: 8. Germline loops: CDR1 LNHDA, CDR2 SQIVND (reference sequence). The CDR3 runs 16 residues. CDR3 DNA sequence: TGTGCCAGTAGTCCCTGGACTAGCGGGAGAGGGGAGACCCAGTACTTC. Protein product: CASSPWTSGRGETQYF. The full variable domain, completed using reference TRBV19 and TRBJ2-5, is DGGITQSPKYLFRKEGQNVTLSCEQNLNHDAMYWYRQDPGQGLRLIYYSQIVNDFQKGDIAEGYSVSREKKESFPLTVTSAQKNPTAFYLCASSPWTSGRGETQYFGPGTRLLVL.

This clone has just a few counts. The chain combines TRBV7-2 with TRBJ1-1; 7 nucleotides match TRBD1. The CDR3 length is 16 residues. Trimming removed 3 bases from V and 1 base from J; junction bases left unmatched: 8. In germline, CDR1 is SGHTA, CDR2 FQGNSA. This chain's CDR3 is CASSFSGGITNTEAFF. The CDR3 region has the DNA TGTGCCAGCAGCTTCTCAGGGGGGATAACGAACACTGAAGCTTTCTTT.

The chain employs TRBV9 and TRBJ2-2; 15 bases agree with TRBD2. This CDR3 region has 18 residues. Germline V gene sequence: CDR1 SGDLS, CDR2 YYNGEE. The junction had 8 bases not matched to a gene; V was cut back by 4 bases and J by 4 bases. The CDR3 sequence: CASSPGLAGGGGTGELFF. The CDR3 nucleotides are TGTGCCAGCAGCCCTGGACTAGCGGGAGGGGGAGGCACCGGGGAGCTGTTTTTT.

V usage is TRBV19 and J usage is TRBJ2-2; 7 nucleotides align to TRBD2. The length of the CDR3 is 18 residues. CDR1 LNHDA and CDR2 SQIVND come from the germline V gene (reference sequence). The trim removed 11 bases at V and 5 bases at J, leaving 23 bases unmatched. This chain's CDR3 is CAGEGKPRIRVRTGELFF. In DNA form, the CDR3 reads TGTGCCGGGGAGGGGAAACCTCGAATAAGAGTGCGGACCGGGGAGCTGTTTTTT.

The chain employs TRBV7-8 and TRBJ1-1; D is possibly TRBD1 (6 bases). Trimming stripped 7 bases from V and 3 bases from J, with 9 bases between. CDR3 length: 12 residues. Germline CDR1 and CDR2: SGHVS and FQNEAQ. The CDR3 loop reads CASTKGDTEAFF. Written as DNA, the CDR3 is TGTGCCAGCACCAAGGGGGACACTGAAGCTTTCTTT.

The CDR3 DNA follows: TGTGCCAGCATATCCCGGGACAGACCTTGGGAGCAGTACTTC. This codes for CASISRDRPWEQYF. V and J are TRBV2 and TRBJ2-7, with 7 nucleotides matching TRBD1. The germline V gene encodes CDR1 SNHLY and CDR2 FYNNEI. The CDR3 spans 14 residues. V was clipped by 7 bases and J by 7 bases; unmatched bases: 13.

This chain joins TRBV7-2 and TRBJ2-7; no clear D gene. V lost 5 bases and J 0 bases, leaving 11 bases between the germline ends. Germline lookup yields CDR1 SGHTA and CDR2 FQGNSA. The CDR3 is 14 residues long. CDR3 in amino acids: CASSQTRLSYEQYF. In DNA, the CDR3 is TGTGCCAGCAGCCAGACACGCCTCTCCTACGAGCAGTACTTC.

The chain carries TRBV12-3 or TRBV12-4 and TRBJ1-2; 10 bases agree with TRBD1. Unmatched junction bases numbered 8, after V lost 6 bases and J lost 10 bases. The CDR3 is 13 amino acids. The CDR3 loop is CASRATGGPSYTF. The CDR3 DNA sequence: TGTGCCAGCAGAGCGACAGGGGGCCCCTCCTACACCTTC.